The rows below give T cell receptor beta chains drawn from one sample of a study of T cells in Graves' hyperthyroidism and ophthalmopathy. MiXCR was run by TCRdb on the multiplex PCR reads, yielding one entry per CDR3 protein. The sample has hundreds of thousands of distinct CDR3 sequences, around 16% seen once. Sequencing input: blood. These receptors were collected from a woman between 18 and 30 years old with Graves' hyperthyroidism. The CDR3 runs from the conserved cysteine through the conserved F or W. Each record gives: D gene, V gene, J gene, clone size, CDR3 length, CDR3 protein, CDR3 DNA. The D gene is left open where the match is weak. Some rows mark clone size as missing; the rest say once, few, many or name a class of expanded clone.

>TRBD1|TRBV12-3/TRBV12-4|TRBJ2-7|many|14
CASRPQGDTHEQYF
TGTGCCAGCAGACCACAGGGGGACACCCACGAGCAGTACTTC
>-|TRBV28|TRBJ2-3|many|16
CASSLTGDTSTDTQYF
TGTGCCAGCAGTTTAACCGGGGATACTAGCACAGATACGCAGTATTTT
>-|TRBV4-2|TRBJ2-1|few|16
CASSQVGFSSYNEQFF
TGTGCCAGCAGCCAAGTAGGATTCAGCTCCTACAATGAGCAGTTCTTC
>-|TRBV12-3/TRBV12-4|TRBJ2-5|few|13
CASSFPSQETQYF
TGTGCCAGCAGTTTCCCCAGCCAAGAGACCCAGTACTTC
>-|TRBV29-1|TRBJ2-7|many|15
CSVENAGGASYEQYF
TGCAGCGTTGAAAACGCAGGGGGGGCCTCCTACGAGCAGTACTTC
>TRBD2|TRBV5-1|TRBJ2-3|many|16
CASSLEGAGGTDTQYF
TGCGCCAGCAGCTTGGAAGGGGCGGGAGGAACAGATACGCAGTATTTT
>TRBD2|TRBV20-1|TRBJ2-3|many|20
CSAPAYTGLAGGLGTDTQYF
TGCAGTGCTCCCGCCTACACAGGACTAGCGGGGGGGCTTGGCACAGATACGCAGTATTTT
>-|TRBV4-1|TRBJ1-2|-|13
CASSQVPSYGYTF
TGCGCCAGCAGCCAAGTCCCCTCTTATGGCTACACCTTC
>-|TRBV6-1|TRBJ1-5|many|13
CASSTRGNQPQHF
TGTGCCAGCAGTACCAGGGGCAATCAGCCCCAGCATTTT
>-|TRBV28|TRBJ2-1|many|16
CASSLLVGSTYNEQFF
TGTGCCAGCAGTTTATTAGTAGGGTCCACCTACAATGAGCAGTTCTTC
>TRBD2|TRBV6-1|TRBJ2-2|many|16
CASSNPTSGNTGELFF
TGTGCCAGCAGTAACCCGACTAGCGGAAACACCGGGGAGCTGTTTTTT
>-|TRBV5-1|TRBJ2-7|many|15
CASSQGGGSSYEQYF
TGCGCCAGCAGCCAAGGAGGGGGTTCCTCCTACGAGCAGTACTTC
>TRBD2|TRBV13|TRBJ2-3|many|16
CASSSTSGAPPDTQYF
TGTGCCAGCAGCTCGACTAGCGGGGCGCCGCCAGATACGCAGTATTTT
>-|TRBV28|TRBJ1-2|many|14
CASSSTGTNYGYTF
TGTGCCAGCAGTTCGACCGGTACTAACTATGGCTACACCTTC
>TRBD1|TRBV19|TRBJ1-2|-|15
CASSRGTGNVRGYTF
TGTGCCAGTAGTAGGGGGACAGGAAATGTACGTGGCTACACCTTC
>TRBD2|TRBV3-1|TRBJ2-2|few|16
CASSQKAGGNTGELFF
TGTGCCAGCAGCCAAAAAGCGGGAGGAAACACCGGGGAGCTGTTTTTT
>-|TRBV11-3|TRBJ2-1|many|17
CASSLEIGVPLGNEQFF
TGTGCCAGCAGCTTAGAAATTGGGGTCCCACTGGGTAATGAGCAGTTCTTC
>-|TRBV5-1|TRBJ2-6|many|15
CASSLLGAGANVLTF
TGCGCCAGCAGCTTGTTGGGGGCTGGGGCCAACGTCCTGACTTTC
>TRBD1|TRBV2|TRBJ1-2|-|11
CASNVDRSYTF
TGTGCCAGCAATGTGGACAGGTCCTACACCTTC
>TRBD2|TRBV9|TRBJ2-2|few|17
CASSVGKTSGRTGELFF
TGTGCCAGCAGCGTAGGGAAGACTAGCGGAAGGACCGGGGAGCTGTTTTTT
>-|TRBV11-2|TRBJ2-2|-|14
CASSSGGRVGELFF
TGTGCCAGCAGCTCCGGGGGGCGGGTCGGGGAGCTGTTTTTT
>-|TRBV7-9|TRBJ2-3|few|14
CASSLGSGPDTQYF
TGTGCCAGCAGCTTGGGTAGCGGTCCAGATACGCAGTATTTT
>-|TRBV10-3|TRBJ2-7|many|12
CAISDSAYEQYF
TGTGCCATCAGTGATTCCGCCTACGAGCAGTACTTC
>TRBD1|TRBV24-1|TRBJ2-7|-|14
CATLVLQGAHEQYF
TGTGCCACGTTAGTTCTACAGGGGGCCCACGAGCAGTACTTC
>TRBD1|TRBV29-1|TRBJ2-5|many|17
CSVETPIGTVVSETQYF
TGCAGCGTGGAAACACCTATCGGGACAGTGGTCTCTGAGACCCAGTACTTC
>-|TRBV28|TRBJ1-6|many|15
CASSFSGAGNSPLHF
TGTGCCAGCAGTTTCTCGGGGGCCGGTAATTCACCCCTCCACTTT
>-|TRBV29-1|TRBJ2-7|-|12
CSVDGDVGVQYF
TGCAGCGTTGATGGCGACGTGGGTGTGCAGTACTTC
>-|TRBV20-1|TRBJ2-2|-|12
CSATGYTGELFF
TGCAGTGCTACAGGATACACCGGGGAGCTGTTTTTT
>TRBD1|TRBV9|TRBJ2-7|many|16
CASSVFPGQGAYEQYF
TGTGCCAGCAGCGTATTTCCGGGACAGGGGGCCTACGAGCAGTACTTC
>-|TRBV24-1|TRBJ1-1|many|13
CATSAAGNTEAFF
TGTGCCACCAGTGCCGCCGGGAACACTGAAGCTTTCTTT
>-|TRBV28|TRBJ2-3|many|13
CASSGGSTDTQYF
TGTGCCAGCAGTGGTGGGAGTACAGATACGCAGTATTTT
>-|TRBV20-1|TRBJ2-7|few|13
CSASQVISYEQYF
TGCAGTGCTTCACAGGTGATCTCCTACGAGCAGTACTTC
>-|TRBV20-1|TRBJ2-6|few|15
CSARVGFSGANVLTF
TGCAGTGCTAGAGTAGGCTTCTCTGGGGCCAACGTCCTGACTTTC
>-|TRBV10-3|TRBJ1-1|many|13
CAVTPGVGTEAFF
TGTGCCGTGACCCCGGGGGTGGGCACTGAAGCTTTCTTT
>-|TRBV11-2|TRBJ1-5|many|15
CASSLSGDSNQPQHF
TGTGCCAGCAGCTTGAGCGGAGACAGCAATCAGCCCCAGCATTTT
>-|TRBV12-3/TRBV12-4|TRBJ1-2|many|18
CASSLALTQTGFSHGYTF
TGTGCCAGCAGTTTGGCTCTGACGCAGACAGGATTTTCTCATGGCTACACCTTC
>-|TRBV6-4|TRBJ2-1|few|14
CASSDGGVGNEQFF
TGTGCCAGCAGTGACGGCGGGGTCGGGAATGAGCAGTTCTTC
>TRBD1|TRBV6-2/TRBV6-3|TRBJ2-7|many|13
CASRQGPLYEQYF
TGTGCCAGCAGACAGGGGCCCCTCTACGAGCAGTACTTC
>-|TRBV6-2/TRBV6-3|TRBJ1-1|-|16
CASSYSVGTVNTEAFF
TGTGCCAGCAGTTACTCGGTTGGGACGGTGAACACTGAAGCTTTCTTT
>-|TRBV25-1|TRBJ2-7|-|11
CASMGSYEQYF
TGTGCCAGCATGGGTTCCTACGAGCAGTACTTC
>-|TRBV13|TRBJ2-3|few|15
CASSYRGSSTDTQYF
TGTGCCAGCAGTTATCGGGGTTCTAGCACAGATACGCAGTATTTT
>-|TRBV11-2|TRBJ2-3|many|16
CASSPWGGPITDTQYF
TGTGCCAGCAGCCCCTGGGGGGGGCCAATCACAGATACGCAGTATTTT
>-|TRBV2|TRBJ2-1|-|17
CATSRPRTGSSYNEQFF
TGTGCCACCAGCAGACCCCGGACCGGTAGCTCCTACAATGAGCAGTTCTTC
>TRBD2|TRBV6-2/TRBV6-3|TRBJ2-1|few|14
CASSLAGGPVKQFF
TGTGCCAGCAGTTTAGCGGGGGGGCCTGTCAAGCAGTTCTTC
>-|TRBV29-1|TRBJ2-1|-|15
CSVEVGDTSYNEQFF
TGCAGCGTTGAGGTGGGGGACACTTCCTACAATGAGCAGTTCTTC
>-|TRBV5-1|TRBJ2-3|few|13
CASSLHQGSTQYF
TGCGCCAGCAGCTTGCATCAAGGGTCTACGCAGTATTTT
>-|TRBV20-1|TRBJ1-1|many|14
CSAREGQADTEAFF
TGCAGTGCTAGAGAGGGTCAGGCGGACACTGAAGCTTTCTTT
>-|TRBV3-1|TRBJ2-1|many|15
CASGPTESSYNEQFF
TGTGCCAGCGGACCTACAGAGAGCTCCTACAATGAGCAGTTCTTC
>-|TRBV2|TRBJ1-5|-|15
CASSDPAELNQPQHF
TGTGCCAGCAGTGATCCTGCAGAGCTTAATCAGCCCCAGCATTTT
>-|TRBV27|TRBJ1-2|few|13
CASCAGTNRGYTF
TGTGCCAGTTGTGCAGGGACGAACCGTGGCTACACCTTC
>TRBD2|TRBV13|TRBJ2-3|many|16
CASSLGLADATDTQYF
TGTGCCAGCAGCTTAGGACTAGCGGACGCCACAGATACGCAGTATTTT
>-|TRBV20-1|TRBJ2-7|many|14
CSASNVEGNYEQYF
TGCAGTGCTAGCAACGTGGAAGGCAACTACGAGCAGTACTTC
>-|TRBV4-2|TRBJ1-2|many|14
CASSQVEGMYGYTF
TGTGCCAGCAGCCAAGTTGAAGGCATGTATGGCTACACCTTC
>TRBD2|TRBV12-3/TRBV12-4|TRBJ2-2|few|19
CASSSLRSGRARGTGELFF
TGTGCCAGCAGTTCCCTAAGAAGCGGGAGGGCCAGGGGCACCGGGGAGCTGTTTTTT
>-|TRBV3-1|TRBJ2-5|many|13
CASSSGRQETQYF
TGTGCCAGCAGTTCCGGACGGCAAGAGACCCAGTACTTC
>-|TRBV3-1|TRBJ2-4|-|11
CASSLLGLQYF
TGTGCCAGCAGCCTACTAGGCCTTCAGTACTTC
>-|TRBV3-1|TRBJ2-2|many|14
CASSPQWDTGELFF
TGTGCCAGCAGCCCCCAATGGGATACCGGGGAGCTGTTTTTT
>-|TRBV7-9|TRBJ1-2|many|15
CASSYQIEGDYGYTF
TGTGCCAGCAGCTACCAGATTGAAGGGGACTATGGCTACACCTTC
>-|TRBV20-1|TRBJ2-7|many|13
CSASPGNSYEQYF
TGCAGTGCTAGCCCGGGGAACTCCTACGAGCAGTACTTC
>TRBD1|TRBV11-2|TRBJ2-2|-|16
CASSQGGTGSSGELFF
TGTGCCAGCAGCCAAGGGGGGACAGGGTCGTCCGGGGAGCTGTTTTTT